This T cell receptor beta chain came from a study of blood T cell repertoires in COVID-19. Study background: The cDNA or gDNA used as material had been derived from T cells, B-cell-depleted T cells, or PBMCs.

Per the study methods: Cell counts per sample came from amplifying reference gene primers. Sequenced by immunoSEQ multiplex PCR; TCRdb stores in-frame clones only, minus some. That table furnishes V, J and clone size, whereas the DNA furnished D and trimming. The repertoire holds about 100,000 clones, with just under 80% as singletons. V lost 4 bases and J 15 bases, leaving 16 bases between the germline ends. This CDR3 spans 12 amino acids. CDR1 is SGHTA, CDR2 FQGTGA, per germline. The sample taken for sequencing was peripheral blood. The sequence derives from a woman in her 70s with acute or convalescent COVID-19. This chain joins TRBV7-3 and TRBJ2-1, with D maybe TRBD1 (6 bases). CDR3: CASSSLTGPPFF. CDR3 DNA sequence: TGTGCCAGCAGCTCGTTGACAGGCCCACCGTTCTTC.